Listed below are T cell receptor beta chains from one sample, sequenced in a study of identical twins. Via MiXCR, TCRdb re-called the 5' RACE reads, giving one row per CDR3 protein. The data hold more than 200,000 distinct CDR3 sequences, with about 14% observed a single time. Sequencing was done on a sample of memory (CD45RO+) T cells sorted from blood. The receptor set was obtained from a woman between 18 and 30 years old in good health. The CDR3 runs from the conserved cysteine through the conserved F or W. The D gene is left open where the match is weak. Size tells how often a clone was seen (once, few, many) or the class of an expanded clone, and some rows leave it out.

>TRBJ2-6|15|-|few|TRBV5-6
TGTGCCAGCAGCTCCGAGCAAACTGGGGCCAACGTCCTGACTTTC
CASSSEQTGANVLTF
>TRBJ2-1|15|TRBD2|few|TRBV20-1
TGCAGTGTGGGGACTAGCGGGAGTAGCGACAATGAGCAGTTCTTC
CSVGTSGSSDNEQFF
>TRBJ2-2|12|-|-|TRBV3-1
TGTGCCAGCCTCAGGGGATCCGGGGAGCTGTTTTTT
CASLRGSGELFF
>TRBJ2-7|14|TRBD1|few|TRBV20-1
TGCAGTGCTAGGGACGGACAGGGGGATTACGAGCAGTACTTC
CSARDGQGDYEQYF
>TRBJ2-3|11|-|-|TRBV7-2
TGTGCCAGCAGCCGGAGAGATACGCAGTATTTT
CASSRRDTQYF
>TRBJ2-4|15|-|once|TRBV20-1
TGCAGTGCTAGAGATCTGGGGACAATCGGGAACATTCAGTACTTC
CSARDLGTIGNIQYF
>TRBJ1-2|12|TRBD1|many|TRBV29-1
TGCAGCGTTGCAGGGACAGGCTATGGCTACACCTTC
CSVAGTGYGYTF
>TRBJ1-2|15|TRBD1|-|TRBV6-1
TGTGCCAGCAGTGTGACAGGGGAAGGTAGCTATGGCTACACCTTC
CASSVTGEGSYGYTF
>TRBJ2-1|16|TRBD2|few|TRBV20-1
TGCAGTGCTAGGCCCACTAGCGGGGGGGCGAAAAATGAGCAGTTCTTC
CSARPTSGGAKNEQFF
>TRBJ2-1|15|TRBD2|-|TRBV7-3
TGTGCCAGCAGCTTACGCGGGGGGACCTACAATGAGCAGTTCTTC
CASSLRGGTYNEQFF
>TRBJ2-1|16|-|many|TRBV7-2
TGTGCCAGCAGCTTACGCGCCGGGAGAATAGGTGATGAGCAGTTCTTC
CASSLRAGRIGDEQFF
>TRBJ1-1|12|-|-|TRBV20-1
TGCAGTGCGCTATTACAGGGTACTGAAGCTTTCTTT
CSALLQGTEAFF
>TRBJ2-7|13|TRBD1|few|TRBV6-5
TGTGCCAGCAGTTACCGGGTGGACAGGGAGCAGTACTTC
CASSYRVDREQYF
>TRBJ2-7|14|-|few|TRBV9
TGTGCCAGCAGCCACGGGAGTAATGTGAACGAGCAGTACTTC
CASSHGSNVNEQYF
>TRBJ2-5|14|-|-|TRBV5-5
TGTGCCAGCAGCTTGGCCACGGTCGAAGAGACCCAGTACTTC
CASSLATVEETQYF
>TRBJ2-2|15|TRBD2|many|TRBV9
TGTGCCAGCAGCCCGACTAGCGGGACGACCGGGGAGCTGTTTTTT
CASSPTSGTTGELFF
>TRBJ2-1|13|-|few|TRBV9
TGTGCCAGCAGCGTAGGGGATAACAATGAGCAGTTCTTC
CASSVGDNNEQFF
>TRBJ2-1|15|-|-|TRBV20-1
TGCAGTGCTATTCAAGGATTAGCGGCTCCCAATGAGCAGTTCTTC
CSAIQGLAAPNEQFF
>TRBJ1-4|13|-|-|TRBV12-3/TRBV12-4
TGTGCCGCCCGTACGGGGCCCAAGGAAAAACTGTTTTTT
CAARTGPKEKLFF
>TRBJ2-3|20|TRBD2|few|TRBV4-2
TGTGCCAGCAGCCAGCGGTACGGACTAGCGGGGGGGCTTGGGTTAGATACGCAGTATTTT
CASSQRYGLAGGLGLDTQYF
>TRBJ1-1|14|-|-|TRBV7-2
TGTGCCAGCAGCTTTTCCAGGGGTTCGGCTGAAGCTTTCTTT
CASSFSRGSAEAFF
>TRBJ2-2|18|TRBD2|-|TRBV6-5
TGTGCCAGCAGTTACACTAGCGGGGGGGTCGGTTACACCGGGGAGCTGTTTTTT
CASSYTSGGVGYTGELFF
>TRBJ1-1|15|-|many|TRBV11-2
TGTGCCAGCAGCTTAGATCCGGGTAGTAGTACTGAAGCTTTCTTT
CASSLDPGSSTEAFF
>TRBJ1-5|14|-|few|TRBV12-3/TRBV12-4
TGTGCCAGCACCCGCTTGGGAGCGGGTCAGCCCCAGCATTTT
CASTRLGAGQPQHF
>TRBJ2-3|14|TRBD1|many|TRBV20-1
TGCAGTGCTAGACCTCGGACAGGGGGGGATACGCAGTATTTT
CSARPRTGGDTQYF
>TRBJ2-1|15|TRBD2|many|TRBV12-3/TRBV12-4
TGTGCCAGCAGCCCGCCTGGACTAGCGGGGAATGAGCAGTTCTTC
CASSPPGLAGNEQFF
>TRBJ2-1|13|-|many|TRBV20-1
TGCAGTGCTTGGGACACCCCTAACAATGAGCAGTTCTTC
CSAWDTPNNEQFF
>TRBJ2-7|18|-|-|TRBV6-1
TGTGCCAGCAGGACCCTACCCTCGTCATGGGGTACGTCCAACGAGCAGTACTTC
CASRTLPSSWGTSNEQYF
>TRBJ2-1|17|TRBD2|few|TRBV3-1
TGTGCCAGCAGCCAAGATACCGGGACTAGCGGGCGGAATGAGCAGTTCTTC
CASSQDTGTSGRNEQFF